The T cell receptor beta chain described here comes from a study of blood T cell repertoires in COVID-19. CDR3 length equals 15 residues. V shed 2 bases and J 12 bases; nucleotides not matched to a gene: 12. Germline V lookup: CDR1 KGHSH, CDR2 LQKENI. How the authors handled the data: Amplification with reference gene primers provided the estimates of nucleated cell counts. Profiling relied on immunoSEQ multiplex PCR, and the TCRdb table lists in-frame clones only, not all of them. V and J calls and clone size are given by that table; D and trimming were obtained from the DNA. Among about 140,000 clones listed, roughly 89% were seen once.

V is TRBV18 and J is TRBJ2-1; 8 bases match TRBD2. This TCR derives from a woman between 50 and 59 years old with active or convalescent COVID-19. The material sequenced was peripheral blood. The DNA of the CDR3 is TGTGCCAGCTCACCAAGCGGGGGCCAAAAACAACGGCAGTTCTTC. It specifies CASSPSGGQKQRQFF.